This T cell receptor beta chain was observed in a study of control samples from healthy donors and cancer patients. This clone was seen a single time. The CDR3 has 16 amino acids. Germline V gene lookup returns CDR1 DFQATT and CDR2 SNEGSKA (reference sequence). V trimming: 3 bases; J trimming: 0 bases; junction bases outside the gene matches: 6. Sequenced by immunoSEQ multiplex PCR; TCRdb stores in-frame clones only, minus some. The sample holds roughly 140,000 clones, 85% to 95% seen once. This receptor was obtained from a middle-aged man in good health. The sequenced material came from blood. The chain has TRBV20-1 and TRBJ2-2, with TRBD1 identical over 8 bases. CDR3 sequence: CSASPGQAPNTGELFF. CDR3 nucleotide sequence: TGCAGTGCTAGTCCGGGACAGGCTCCGAACACCGGGGAGCTGTTTTTT.